These T cell receptor beta chains were read from a single sample in a study of blood T cells in healthy people across ages. TCRdb redid the calling of the 5' RACE reads with MiXCR, one entry per CDR3 protein. The sample lists 1.5 million to 2 million distinct CDR3 sequences, 40% to 55% occurring once. Material for sequencing was blood. These receptor sequences come from a woman in her thirties or forties in good health. Each CDR3 is given with its conserved first and last residue. A D gene is named only where the DNA matches it firmly. Expanded clones get a size class; other rows say once, few or many, or leave the size out.

TRBD2	TRBV15	NA	TRBJ2-1	CATSREKLAGGPRSYNEQFF	TGTGCCACCAGCAGAGAGAAACTAGCGGGGGGTCCCCGCTCCTACAATGAGCAGTTCTTC
TRBD2	TRBV7-2	NA	TRBJ2-1	CASSSFSSGGASEQFF	TGTGCCAGCAGCTCATTCTCTAGCGGGGGGGCTAGCGAGCAGTTCTTC
NA	TRBV10-3	NA	TRBJ1-2	CAISEVGIEGYGYTF	TGTGCCATCAGTGAGGTGGGGATAGAGGGGTATGGCTACACCTTC
TRBD1	TRBV7-2	NA	TRBJ1-1	CASSFWTGGPLTNTEAFF	TGTGCCAGCAGCTTTTGGACAGGGGGCCCGCTCACGAACACTGAAGCTTTCTTT
NA	TRBV20-1	NA	TRBJ2-3	CSARSPRVSTDTQYF	TGCAGTGCTAGATCCCCGCGGGTTAGCACAGATACGCAGTATTTT
NA	TRBV7-9	NA	TRBJ2-7	CASSLGLFEQYF	TGTGCCAGCAGCTTGGGTTTGTTCGAGCAGTACTTC
NA	TRBV6-5	once	TRBJ1-1	CASSYRAHTEAFF	TGTGCCAGCAGTTACCGGGCCCACACTGAAGCTTTCTTT
NA	TRBV24-1	NA	TRBJ2-1	CAIGIGGSSYNEQFF	TGTGCCATCGGAATAGGGGGGAGCTCCTACAATGAGCAGTTCTTC
NA	TRBV15	few	TRBJ2-1	CATSRDVSNEQFF	TGTGCCACCAGCAGAGATGTAAGTAATGAGCAGTTCTTC
NA	TRBV14	few	TRBJ2-1	CASSQVTRGGLNEQFF	TGTGCCAGCAGCCAAGTCACAAGGGGGGGCCTGAATGAGCAGTTCTTC
TRBD1	TRBV20-1	many	TRBJ2-3	CSARDRGRTDTQYF	TGCAGTGCTAGGGACAGGGGGCGCACAGATACGCAGTATTTT
NA	TRBV7-2	once	TRBJ1-2	CASSLLPAAGSDYGYTF	TGTGCCAGCAGCTTATTACCTGCGGCAGGGTCAGACTATGGCTACACCTTC
NA	TRBV7-9	NA	TRBJ2-7	CASSLATTYEQYF	TGTGCCAGCAGCTTAGCAACTACCTACGAGCAGTACTTC
TRBD1	TRBV7-3	once	TRBJ1-2	CASSARTGGRDDYGYTF	TGTGCCAGCAGCGCCAGGACAGGGGGAAGGGATGACTATGGCTACACCTTC
TRBD2	TRBV4-2	NA	TRBJ2-1	CASSQEAGRPKNNEQFF	TGTGCCAGCAGCCAAGAAGCGGGGCGACCGAAAAACAATGAGCAGTTCTTC
NA	TRBV7-2	NA	TRBJ1-2	CASSRYGGTDGYTF	TGTGCCAGCAGCCGATACGGGGGAACGGATGGCTACACCTTC
TRBD2	TRBV4-3	once	TRBJ2-3	CASSQSPSGGATDTQYF	TGCGCCAGCAGCCAATCCCCTAGCGGGGGGGCCACAGATACGCAGTATTTT
TRBD1	TRBV20-1	few	TRBJ2-7	CSARGGTEVPSSYEQYF	TGCAGTGCTAGAGGTGGGACAGAGGTACCCTCATCCTACGAGCAGTACTTC
TRBD1	TRBV7-2	NA	TRBJ2-7	CASSSTPTGTRFFEQYF	TGTGCCAGCAGCTCGACCCCGACAGGGACAAGATTCTTCGAGCAGTACTTC
NA	TRBV5-6	NA	TRBJ2-1	CASSLSAGIGLSSYNEQFF	TGTGCCAGCAGCTTATCCGCCGGGATCGGACTGAGCTCCTACAATGAGCAGTTCTTC
TRBD2	TRBV15	few	TRBJ2-3	CATSRDASGVITDTQYF	TGTGCCACCAGCAGAGATGCTAGCGGGGTTATCACAGATACGCAGTATTTT
NA	TRBV7-8	NA	TRBJ2-1	CASEEPGQIYNEQFF	TGTGCCAGCGAGGAGCCGGGACAAATATACAATGAGCAGTTCTTC
NA	TRBV6-1	NA	TRBJ2-7	CASSEVVRYEQYF	TGTGCCAGCAGTGAAGTCGTGAGATACGAGCAGTACTTC
TRBD1	TRBV20-1	NA	TRBJ2-5	CSARDSFRTGRGETQYF	TGCAGTGCTAGAGATTCTTTTCGGACAGGGCGGGGAGAGACCCAGTACTTC
NA	TRBV3-1	few	TRBJ1-4	CASSQQLPEKLFF	TGTGCCAGCAGCCAGCAGCTCCCGGAAAAACTGTTTTTT
NA	TRBV5-1	few	TRBJ2-5	CASSSRDPVETQYF	TGCGCCAGCAGCTCGAGGGACCCCGTGGAGACCCAGTACTTC
TRBD1	TRBV7-9	few	TRBJ2-7	CASSSRTGNNEQYF	TGTGCCAGCAGCTCTCGGACAGGGAATAACGAGCAGTACTTC
TRBD1	TRBV12-3/TRBV12-4	NA	TRBJ1-2	CASSTHQGGGYTF	TGTGCCAGCAGTACACACCAGGGGGGCGGCTACACCTTC
NA	TRBV20-1	NA	TRBJ2-5	CSARDGARNWETQYF	TGCAGTGCTAGAGATGGTGCCAGGAATTGGGAGACCCAGTACTTC
NA	TRBV10-2	NA	TRBJ1-1	CASSTGGSNTEAFF	TGCGCCAGCAGTACGGGTGGGTCGAACACTGAAGCTTTCTTT
NA	TRBV7-8	few	TRBJ1-1	CASSAWAGADTEAFF	TGTGCCAGCAGCGCTTGGGCGGGGGCCGACACTGAAGCTTTCTTT
TRBD2	TRBV10-3	NA	TRBJ2-3	CAIRPGLSTDTQYF	TGTGCCATCAGGCCGGGACTAAGCACAGATACGCAGTATTTT
TRBD1	TRBV4-2	NA	TRBJ2-7	CASSQAAGTGGPNEQYF	TGTGCCAGCAGCCAAGCCGCCGGGACAGGGGGCCCCAATGAGCAGTACTTC
NA	TRBV2	NA	TRBJ2-7	CASTFDSSSDEQYF	TGTGCCAGCACCTTCGACAGTAGCTCCGACGAGCAGTACTTC
NA	TRBV9	once	TRBJ2-5	CASSAVRFRSQEETQYF	TGTGCCAGCAGCGCGGTCAGGTTTCGGTCTCAAGAAGAGACCCAGTACTTC
NA	TRBV25-1	NA	TRBJ2-5	CAYEGVQETQYF	TGTGCCTACGAGGGGGTTCAAGAGACCCAGTACTTC
NA	TRBV20-1	once	TRBJ1-6	CSAREAGSPLHF	TGCAGTGCTAGAGAGGCCGGTTCACCCCTCCACTTT
NA	TRBV4-1	few	TRBJ1-5	CASSQVLGQNNQPQHF	TGCGCCAGCAGCCAAGTACTTGGACAGAACAATCAGCCCCAGCATTTT
NA	TRBV20-1	NA	TRBJ2-3	CSARRRTHTDTQYF	TGCAGTGCTAGACGCAGGACGCACACAGATACGCAGTATTTT
NA	TRBV18	NA	TRBJ2-5	CASSPRVGRREETQYF	TGTGCCAGCTCACCACGGGTTGGTAGGAGGGAAGAGACCCAGTACTTC
TRBD2	TRBV7-2	NA	TRBJ2-4	CASSLDRGGGKNIQYF	TGTGCCAGCAGCTTAGACCGGGGGGGCGGCAAAAACATTCAGTACTTC
NA	TRBV6-2/TRBV6-3	few	TRBJ1-2	CASSPVTRYGYTF	TGTGCCAGCAGCCCCGTGACTCGCTATGGCTACACCTTC